This T cell receptor beta chain was sequenced during a study of regulatory T cells in long-lasting Graves disease. Findings of the study overall: Thyroid tissue went unexamined; only peripheral blood was analyzed.

Note on this clonotype: Its antigen is not known.

CDR1 is MNHGY and CDR2 is SVAAGI in the germline V gene. V was trimmed by 3 bases and J by 2 bases, leaving 14 bases between them. This CDR3 has 16 residues. TCR beta libraries were built with iRepertoire HTBI primers and Arm-PCR of CDR3 regions. TCRdb re-called the multiplex PCR reads through MiXCR, storing one row per CDR3 protein. Seen here are over 450,000 distinct CDR3 sequences, roughly 21% observed once, and the top ten hold approximately 6.4%. Specified time point: persistent/refractory GD, antithyroid drugs over 5 years with positive TRAb. Preparation of the TCR library used RNA extracted from PBMCs.

The source is a female donor with Graves disease. The material was peripheral blood mononuclear cells (PBMCs), obtained when the disease was refractory, from a patient treated with antithyroid drugs. This chain joins TRBV6-9 and TRBJ2-1, with a possible D match to TRBD1 (6 bases). The CDR3 DNA reads as TGTGCCAGCAGTTACTCTCAGGGGCGCGCCTACAATGAGCAGTTCTTC. Translated, it gives CASSYSQGRAYNEQFF.